The present TCR beta chain was sequenced within a study of early T cells in non-severe SARS-CoV-2 infection (dated by TCRdb to the early 2020s). With respect to the entire study: Bulk RNA from unsorted whole blood was used for TCR sequencing, so alpha and beta chains could not be paired.

On this clonotype itself: The target of this receptor is not known. There are no base qualities to consult, and no much larger clone falls within one base.

The library was generated by 5' RACE. The instrument was a NextSeq 500. To correct for sequencing error and PCR bias, the TCR library protocol tagged individual cDNA molecules with unique molecular identifiers. Sequencing covered both TCR alpha and beta chains, and within each sample the abundances of alpha and beta sequences were tightly co-correlated. The paper's data handling went like this. V gene, J gene and CDR3 annotation of TCR sequences was performed with Decombinator V4. TCRs were defined as expanded if a significant change between any two time points was detected under a Poisson model with p below 0.0001. TCR abundances were normalised to the total number of TCRs sequenced per sample and expressed as counts per million. MAIT TCRs were defined by TRAV1-2 paired with TRAJ12, TRAJ20 or TRAJ33, and iNKT TCRs by TRAV10 paired with TRAJ18. VDJdb, accessed on 1 November 2021, was searched for TCRs annotated for CMV, EBV and SARS-CoV-2, and TCRs annotated for more than one antigen were excluded. Starting from the raw public reads, TCRdb applied fastp trimming at Q25, assembled clones with MiXCR and retained in-frame beta chains. Entries are consolidated by CDR3 protein sequence, retaining the most common genes and DNA. These V and J calls derive from TCRdb rather than the authors' analysis. The sample includes roughly 70,000 distinct CDR3 sequences, with roughly an eighth observed a single time. 0.95% to 1.5% of the sample goes to the ten largest clones.

Results the study describes overall, beyond this receptor: VDJdb matching was skewed toward anti-spike CD8 responses, so virus-specific expansions were likely underestimated and private and CD4 specificities were missed.

A case-control design nested within a healthcare worker cohort in London, UK, was used, with weekly nasopharyngeal swab PCR tests and blood sampling performed. Between 23 and 31 March 2020, the week of the UK lockdown, healthcare workers were enrolled and then followed up weekly for as long as 16 weeks. V was cut back by 4 bases and J by 7 bases, leaving a gap of 7 bases between them. CDR1 SQVTM and CDR2 ANQGSEA are derived from the germline V gene. The CDR3 has 11 amino acids, counting the end cysteine and phenylalanine. The DNA shown is the 33-base CDR3, in frame from base 1. Recombination connected TRBV29-1 to TRBJ2-2, with no confident D gene call. This clonotype was obtained from an adult who was a healthcare worker with PCR-confirmed SARS-CoV-2 infection or an uninfected control (not recorded which). The sample taken for sequencing was whole blood. The CDR3 region reads CSVAGLGELFF. The DNA sequence is given as TGCAGCGTTGCCGGGCTCGGGGAGCTGTTTTTT.